A single T cell receptor beta chain is shown here with its context. The data belong to a study of blood T cell repertoires in COVID-19. Across the whole study: The study drew acute and convalescent COVID-19 samples from the United States, Italy and Spain.

The CDR3 totals 13 residues. Germline V gene data show CDR1 as MNHEY and CDR2 as SVGAGI. The V gene lost 10 bases and the J gene lost 0 bases, with 13 bases spanning the gap. Original processing notes: Estimates of nucleated cell counts were drawn from the amplification of reference gene primers. TCRdb's table, derived via immunoSEQ multiplex PCR, lists solely in-frame clones and lacks some. The DNA was the basis for D and trimming; V, J and clone size are from that table. The top ten clones hold 1% of a sample with 360,000 or so clones, more than 70% of them seen once. The material sequenced was PBMCs or T cells enriched from blood (not recorded which). This receptor was obtained from a woman in her 30s who had been exposed to COVID-19. This sequence joins TRBV6-5 and TRBJ2-7, with TRBD1 as a possible D gene (5 bases). In DNA, the CDR3 is TGTGCCACCGGATCCAGGGACTCCTACGAGCAGTACTTC. Amino acid sequence: CATGSRDSYEQYF.